This T cell receptor beta chain is drawn from a study of T cells expressing NK-cell markers. Overall study: Investigators obtained TCR beta repertoires from sorted CD3+CD56+NKG2C+, CD3+CD56+NKG2C- and CD3+CD56-NKG2C+ T cells. HCMV seropositivity characterized most of the eight sequenced donors, and seronegativity one.

TCRdb re-called the 5' RACE reads and catalogs CDR3 proteins one per entry, DNA excluded. The listing records around 100,000 distinct CDR3 sequences. Study-wide findings and caveats: The dominant NKG2C+ clonotypes represented about 1.0-7.5% of CD8+ T cells in six donors.

Details on this clonotype: Its target is not known.

Germline assignment: CDR1 SEHNR and CDR2 FQNEAQ (reference sequence). The CDR3 length is 15 residues. The chain is built from TRBV7-9 and TRBJ2-1. The specimen sequenced was blood T cells: a sorted CD56 or NKG2C T cell subset, CD4+ or CD8+ T cells, or bulk PBMC T cells (not recorded which). This clonotype was sampled from a woman between 18 and 70 years old in good health. The CDR3 is CASSPEGISYNEQFF.